The 23 T cell receptor beta chains in this list originate from one sample, sequenced in a study of long-term antiretroviral therapy in people with HIV (dated by TCRdb to between 2021 and 2022). The immunoSEQ hsTCRB v3.0 assay was used at survey level resolution to sequence the TRB variable region. The immuneACCESS repertoire file appears here via TCRdb, limited to in-frame rearrangements. These files lack a portion of the clones; in checked studies, under half of the deficit traces to unresolved V genes, and the cause of the others is not known. In all, the sample holds approximately 13,000 clones, and around four fifths of those were seen once. The top ten clones comprise roughly 19% of the sample. The sample consisted of unsorted PBMCs, taken 1.3 years before starting antiretroviral therapy. The receptors shown here come from a man aged 40-49 years with HIV.

This rearrangement joins TRBV9 to TRBJ2-3; weak D call: TRBD2 (6 bases). The CDR3 covers 15 residues. The germline V gene has CDR1 SGDLS and CDR2 YYNGEE. V was trimmed by 3 bases and J by 2 bases, leaving 13 bases between them. The CDR3 bases are TGTGCCAGCAGCGGGGGGACTGTGACCACAGATACGCAGTATTTT. Its protein is CASSGGTVTTDTQYF.

The genes are TRBV5-1 and TRBJ1-1; tentative D call: TRBD1 (6 bases). Trimming shortened V by 2 bases and J by 5 bases, and 13 bases separated the two germline ends. In germline, CDR1 is SGHRS, CDR2 YFSETQ. CDR3 size: 14 residues. The CDR3 DNA reads as TGCGCCAGCAGCTTTTTGCAACAGGGAACTGAAGCTTTCTTT. This gives the protein CASSFLQQGTEAFF.

The chain has TRBV5-1 and TRBJ2-5, with D perhaps matching TRBD2 (6 bases). Deletions cut 3 bases from V and 9 bases from J, with 21 bases between. Germline values: CDR1 SGHRS, CDR2 YFSETQ. CDR3 length equals 15 residues. DNA for the CDR3: TGCGCCAGCAGCTGGGGTAGCGGCTCCAAAGGCGCCCAGTACTTC. Translating gives CASSWGSGSKGAQYF.

This chain connects TRBV29-1 to TRBJ2-4; the D gene could be TRBD1 or TRBD2 (5 bases each). Germline CDR1 reads SQVTM; CDR2 reads ANQGSEA. V was clipped by 7 bases and J by 5 bases, with 12 bases between them. The CDR3 is 12 amino acids. CDR3 coding DNA: TGCAGCGCGATCCGGGACGAAAACATTCAGTACTTC. This encodes CSAIRDENIQYF.

The V gene is TRBV5-4, the J gene TRBJ1-2, with TRBD1 matching 7 bases. The CDR3 totals 16 residues. V shed 0 bases, J shed 2 bases, and the junction held 7 bases outside the gene matches. CDR1 and CDR2 (germline): SGHNT, YYREEE (reference sequence). For the CDR3, the DNA is TGTGCCAGCAGCTTGGGGGACAGCACATTGAACTATGGCTACACCTTC. This gives the protein CASSLGDSTLNYGYTF. Complete variable domain (other parts from reference TRBV5-4 and TRBJ1-2): ETGVTQSPTHLIKTRGQQVTLRCSSQSGHNTVSWYQQALGQGPQFIFQYYREEENGRGNFPPRFSGLQFPNYSSELNVNALELDDSALYLCASSLGDSTLNYGYTFGSGTRLTVV.

The chain is built from TRBV9 and TRBJ1-2; no definite D call. Germline lookup yields CDR1 SGDLS and CDR2 YYNGEE. V was clipped by 3 bases and J by 2 bases, with 17 bases between them. The CDR3 sequence is 16 residues long. CDR3 protein: CASSASGDWRNYGYTF. In DNA, the CDR3 is TGTGCCAGCAGCGCCTCGGGAGATTGGAGGAACTATGGCTACACCTTC.

The rearrangement links TRBV27 to TRBJ2-1; D unresolved. The CDR3 contains 13 residues. The V end lost 4 bases, the J end lost 4 bases, and 8 bases lay between the germline ends. Germline V lookup: CDR1 MNHEY, CDR2 SMNVEV (reference sequence). In nucleotides, the CDR3 is TGTGCCAGCAGTTATCGGACGTACAATGAGCAGTTCTTC. This encodes CASSYRTYNEQFF.

J is TRBJ1-4 and V is TRBV5-8; perhaps TRBD1 as D (6 bases). The CDR3 length is 16 residues. Germline V lookup: CDR1 SGHTS, CDR2 YDEGEE. Trimming stripped 4 bases from V and 0 bases from J, with 13 bases between. CDR3 residues: CASSLGQPATNEKLFF. CDR3 DNA: TGTGCCAGCAGCCTAGGACAGCCTGCAACTAATGAAAAACTGTTTTTT.

The chain carries TRBV7-9 and TRBJ1-6; D unclear. Trimming cost V 5 bases and J 9 bases, with 23 bases left between them. Germline V lookup: CDR1 SEHNR, CDR2 FQNEAQ (reference sequence). The CDR3 length is 17 residues. The CDR3 nucleotides read TGTGCCAGCAGCGTAAGCGGAACACCGCAGGCTAGTTCACCCCTCCACTTT. It specifies CASSVSGTPQASSPLHF.

This chain joins TRBV10-2 and TRBJ1-1; no reliable D call. The CDR3 is 14 residues long. V was pared by 7 bases and J by 0 bases, with 12 bases between. Per germline, CDR1 WSHSY and CDR2 SAAADI. The CDR3 spells CASMGRVMNTEAFF. The CDR3 DNA reads TGCGCCAGCATGGGTAGGGTCATGAACACTGAAGCTTTCTTT.

The rearrangement links TRBV30 to TRBJ1-1; TRBD1 aligns across 7 bases. The V gene's germline CDR1 is GTSNPN and CDR2 SVGIG (reference sequence). Unmatched junction bases numbered 1, after V lost 5 bases and J lost 1 base. The CDR3 length is 12 residues. The CDR3 loop is CAWDRENTEAFF. The CDR3 nucleotides are TGTGCCTGGGACAGGGAGAACACTGAAGCTTTCTTT. The entire variable domain, with the rest obtained from reference TRBV30 and TRBJ1-1, is as follows: SQTIHQWPATLVQPVGSPLSLECTVEGTSNPNLYWYRQAAGRGLQLLFYSVGIGQISSEVPQNLSASRPQDRQFILSSKKLLLSDSGFYLCAWDRENTEAFFGQGTRLTVV.

The genes are TRBV7-2 and TRBJ1-3; TRBD1 agrees at 7 bases. J gave up 5 bases and V 4 bases, and 11 bases lay outside the gene matches. Germline V gene lookup returns CDR1 SGHTA and CDR2 FQGNSA. The CDR3 loop spans 16 amino acids. The CDR3 loop reads CASSSKTGNLRNTIYF. The CDR3 coding sequence is TGTGCCAGCAGCTCAAAGACAGGGAATCTGAGAAACACCATATATTTT.

This chain connects TRBV7-9 to TRBJ1-2, with D unresolved. The germline gives CDR1 SEHNR, CDR2 FQNEAQ (reference sequence). CDR3 length: 16 amino acids. Trimming shortened V by 4 bases and J by 5 bases, and 20 bases separated the two germline ends. CDR3: CASSYGPTSRRYGYTF. In nucleotides, the CDR3 is TGTGCCAGCAGCTATGGCCCTACGAGCAGGAGATATGGCTACACCTTC.

This chain uses TRBV30 with TRBJ1-2; no clear D. The CDR3 runs 13 residues. The V gene lost 1 base and the J gene lost 4 bases, with 10 bases spanning the gap. Germline V gives CDR1 GTSNPN, CDR2 SVGIG (reference sequence). The CDR3 DNA follows: TGTGCCTGGAGTGATGGCGGTCTCTATGGCTACACCTTC. Translated, it gives CAWSDGGLYGYTF.

This clone occurred once. The J gene is TRBJ2-2, the V gene TRBV11-3, with D possibly being TRBD1 (8 bases). Trimming removed 5 bases at V and 5 bases at J, with 12 bases between. The germline gives CDR1 SGHNT, CDR2 YENEEA. There are 14 residues in the CDR3. Here the CDR3 reads CASSAQGGTGELFF. CDR3 coding DNA: TGTGCCAGCAGCGCACAGGGGGGGACCGGGGAGCTGTTTTTT.

V is TRBV7-3 and J is TRBJ2-3; D may be TRBD1 (6 bases). Germline CDR1 reads SGHTA; CDR2 reads FQGTGA. The ends were cut back, 3 bases at V and 2 bases at J, with 15 bases in the middle. CDR3 length: 16 amino acids. The DNA of the CDR3 is TGTGCCAGCAGCTTGACAACAGGGTCCCCCACAGATACGCAGTATTTT. This translates into CASSLTTGSPTDTQYF.

The chain employs TRBV7-2 and TRBJ2-5; TRBD2 aligns across 9 bases. With 0 bases clipped from V and 1 base from J, the junction kept 6 bases outside the gene matches. This CDR3 comprises 17 residues. CDR1 is SGHTA and CDR2 is FQGNSA in the germline V gene. DNA for the CDR3: TGTGCCAGCAGCTTAGCGTCGGTAGCGGGGGCCCAAGAGACCCAGTACTTC. Protein: CASSLASVAGAQETQYF.

Worth noting for this clone: Other DNA sequences in this specimen translate into the identical CDR3. V gene TRBV19 combines with J gene TRBJ2-1, with D perhaps TRBD1 or TRBD2 (6 bases each). Germline V gene lookup returns CDR1 LNHDA and CDR2 SQIVND (reference sequence). Trimming removed 1 base at V and 4 bases at J, with 11 bases between. The CDR3 is 15 residues long. In DNA, the CDR3 is TGTGCCAGTAGTATAGTGACGGGGGCTTACAATGAGCAGTTCTTC. It encodes CASSIVTGAYNEQFF.

This clone was seen once. The rearrangement links TRBV6-1 to TRBJ1-1; 7 bases align to TRBD1. CDR3 size: 12 residues. CDR1 is MNHNS, CDR2 SASEGT, per germline. Trimming took 6 bases from V and 4 from J; bases not matched to a gene: 2. The CDR3 DNA sequence: TGTGCCAGCAGAACAGGGGTCACTGAAGCTTTCTTT. It translates to CASRTGVTEAFF.

The CDR3 region has the DNA TGTGCCAGCAGCGAGTGGGGGGACTCCTACGAGCAGTACTTC. Its translation is CASSEWGDSYEQYF. The genes are TRBV9 and TRBJ2-7, with D tentatively TRBD2 (6 bases). V was clipped by 3 bases and J by 0 bases, with 10 bases between them. Germline values: CDR1 SGDLS, CDR2 YYNGEE. The CDR3 runs 14 residues.

In nucleotides, the CDR3 is TGTGCCAGCAGTTACAGGGCGGAAAATTACGAGCAGTACTTC. Protein: CASSYRAENYEQYF. The chain is built from TRBV6-5 and TRBJ2-7, with D hard to call. The V gene's germline CDR1 is MNHEY and CDR2 SVGAGI. There are 14 residues in the CDR3. V was cut by 2 bases and J by 4 bases, with 12 bases left in between.

V is TRBV4-1 and J is TRBJ2-2, with D hard to call. Trimming took off 5 bases at V and 7 bases at J, with 11 bases between the two ends. The CDR3 has 13 residues. Germline V gene sequence: CDR1 MGHRA, CDR2 YSYEKL. CDR3 loop: CASSSQDGGELFF. For the CDR3, the DNA is TGCGCCAGCAGCTCCCAGGATGGCGGGGAGCTGTTTTTT.

J is TRBJ1-5 and V is TRBV6-1, with 7 bases aligning to TRBD1. The CDR3 consists of 14 residues. CDR1 and CDR2 from the germline V gene are MNHNS and SASEGT. The V gene end was trimmed by 3 bases and the J gene end by 11 bases; junction bases not matched to a gene: 10. CDR3 bases: TGTGCCAGCAGTGATTCAGGGGGAGTAGGAGCCCAGCATTTT. It encodes CASSDSGGVGAQHF.